The 14 T cell receptor beta chains listed next were all sequenced from one sample in a study of CD8 T cells in Susac syndrome. RNA was extracted with the RNeasy kit, and a quantity of 0.5 to 1 ug was reverse transcribed using random hexamers. MiXCR, applied by TCRdb to the immunoSEQ multiplex PCR reads, yields one record per CDR3 protein. Of under 150,000 distinct CDR3 sequences listed, over 80% are singletons. Input material: CD8+ T cells from PBMCs. The receptors come from a human donor with multiple sclerosis.

This rearrangement joins TRBV9 to TRBJ2-2, with 8 positions matching TRBD2. Per the germline V gene, CDR1 is SGDLS and CDR2 is YYNGEE. Unmatched junction bases numbered 8, after V lost 0 bases and J lost 7 bases. This CDR3 is 16 amino acids long. CDR3 residues: CASSVGREGGGGELFF. CDR3 DNA sequence: TGTGCCAGCAGCGTAGGCCGGGAGGGCGGCGGCGGGGAGCTGTTTTTT. Full variable domain (remainder filled in from reference TRBV9 and TRBJ2-2): DSGVTQTPKHLITATGQRVTLRCSPRSGDLSVYWYQQSLDQGLQFLIQYYNGEERAKGNILERFSAQQFPDLHSELNLSSLELGDSALYFCASSVGREGGGGELFFGEGSRLTVL.

This rearrangement joins TRBV6-1 to TRBJ1-5, with a possible D match to TRBD1 (5 bases). Germline V lookup: CDR1 MNHNS, CDR2 SASEGT. The CDR3 extends over 17 amino acids. With 2 bases removed from V and 3 bases from J, the gap between germline ends came to 17 bases. The DNA for the CDR3 is TGTGCCAGCAGTGAATCTAAGGGGTCCTCCCACAATCAGCCCCAGCATTTT. This translates into CASSESKGSSHNQPQHF.

This chain links TRBV12-3 or TRBV12-4 with TRBJ1-1; D is unclear. This CDR3 is 12 amino acids long. Trimming cost V 8 bases and J 0 bases, with 7 bases left between them. The DNA of the CDR3 is TGTGCCAGCCATACGTTGAACACTGAAGCTTTCTTT. Translation gives CASHTLNTEAFF.

The chain is built from TRBV27 and TRBJ1-2; possibly TRBD1 for D (6 bases). The V gene's germline CDR1 is MNHEY and CDR2 SMNVEV (reference sequence). V was trimmed by 5 bases and J by 2 bases, leaving 15 bases between them. CDR3 length equals 15 residues. CDR3 protein: CASSPSGGPNYGYTF. Here the CDR3 DNA reads TGTGCCAGCAGTCCGTCCGGGGGGCCAAACTATGGCTACACCTTC.

V and J are TRBV7-9 and TRBJ2-4; D may be TRBD2 (5 bases). Trimming removed 5 bases at V and 5 bases at J, with 22 bases between. CDR3 length equals 17 residues. Germline values: CDR1 SEHNR, CDR2 FQNEAQ (reference sequence). This CDR3 is CASSPTTAGLLENIQYF. CDR3 bases: TGTGCCAGCAGCCCAACCACGGCCGGACTGTTAGAAAACATTCAGTACTTC. The full variable domain, in which reference TRBV7-9 and TRBJ2-4 provide the parts outside the CDR3, is DTGVSQNPRHKITKRGQNVTFRCDPISEHNRLYWYRQTLGQGPEFLTYFQNEAQLEKSRLLSDRFSAERPKGSFSTLEIQRTEQGDSAMYLCASSPTTAGLLENIQYFGAGTRLSVL.

The V and J genes are TRBV11-2 and TRBJ2-5; 11 nucleotides line up with TRBD2. Per the germline V gene, CDR1 is SGHAT and CDR2 is FQNNGV. The J segment lost 9 bases and the V segment lost 3 bases, leaving 9 bases of the junction unmatched. This CDR3 is 15 amino acids long. DNA for the CDR3: TGTGCCAGCAGCTTTAGCGGGAGGGCCCGAGGGGCCCAGTACTTC. Its translation: CASSFSGRARGAQYF.

This rearrangement joins TRBV28 to TRBJ2-3; the D gene is possibly TRBD2 (5 bases). The CDR3 extends over 15 amino acids. Germline V gene data show CDR1 as MDHEN and CDR2 as SYDVKM. V was shortened by 3 bases and J by 0 bases, with 10 bases between the two germline ends. The CDR3 here is CASSFERWSTDTQYF. The CDR3 bases are TGTGCCAGCAGTTTCGAGCGGTGGAGCACAGATACGCAGTATTTT.

The chain is built from TRBV27 and TRBJ1-4, with D possibly TRBD1 on 6 matching bases. Germline lookup yields CDR1 MNHEY and CDR2 SMNVEV (reference sequence). This CDR3 has 14 amino acids. V lost 4 bases and J lost 7, with 13 bases in between. CDR3 coding DNA: TGTGCCAGCAGTTCCAGGGGAAGGGGTGAAAAACTGTTTTTT. Protein: CASSSRGRGEKLFF.

The chain links TRBV3-1 to TRBJ2-1, with 8 positions matching TRBD2. The CDR3 length is 13 residues. Looked up from germline, CDR1 is LGHDT and CDR2 is YNNKEL (reference sequence). J lost 3 bases, V lost 11 bases, and 6 bases had no gene match. The DNA for the CDR3 is TGTGCCTCGGCGGGGGGCCTCTACAATGAGCAGTTCTTC. Translating gives CASAGGLYNEQFF.

V is TRBV12-3 or TRBV12-4 and J is TRBJ1-1; D call uncertain. The CDR3 totals 13 residues. V lost 6 bases and J 3 bases, leaving 11 bases between the germline ends. The CDR3 here is CASRSPEDTEAFF. DNA of the CDR3: TGTGCCAGCAGATCCCCGGAGGACACTGAAGCTTTCTTT.

This chain connects TRBV4-1 to TRBJ2-5; 9 positions agree with TRBD2. The J segment lost 5 bases and the V segment lost 2 bases, leaving 6 bases of the junction unmatched. The CDR3 covers 15 residues. Germline CDR1 reads MGHRA; CDR2 reads YSYEKL. DNA of the CDR3: TGCGCCAGCAGCCAACAAGCGGGGGGCCTCGAGACCCAGTACTTC. The encoded protein is CASSQQAGGLETQYF.

The chain combines TRBV9 with TRBJ1-1; no clear D. Germline V lookup: CDR1 SGDLS, CDR2 YYNGEE. This CDR3 comprises 13 residues. The V gene lost 3 bases and the J gene lost 2 bases, with 8 bases spanning the gap. The DNA for the CDR3 is TGTGCCAGCAGCGGTACGCGTAACACTGAAGCTTTCTTT. It codes for CASSGTRNTEAFF.

The table lists this clonotype with a few counts. The rearrangement uses TRBV5-1 and TRBJ2-3, with TRBD2 matching over 8 bases. Germline values: CDR1 SGHRS, CDR2 YFSETQ. This CDR3 region has 15 residues. V shed 4 bases and J 2 bases; nucleotides not matched to a gene: 6. The CDR3 DNA reads as TGCGCCAGCAGCCCTGAGCGGGGGTTCACAGATACGCAGTATTTT. Protein: CASSPERGFTDTQYF.

The genes are TRBV7-9 and TRBJ1-2, with 7 bases lining up with TRBD1. In germline, CDR1 is SEHNR, CDR2 FQNEAQ (reference sequence). This CDR3 has 14 amino acids. The J segment lost 5 bases and the V segment lost 1 base, leaving 4 bases of the junction unmatched. CDR3 amino acids: CASSLEMGQYGYTF. The CDR3 coding sequence is TGTGCCAGCAGCTTAGAGATGGGACAGTATGGCTACACCTTC.